One sample yielded the 27 T cell receptor beta chains listed below, sequenced in a study of T cell responses to AZD1222 COVID-19 vaccine. Assay used: immunoSEQ multiplex PCR; TCRdb lists only in-frame clones, some missing. The data show over 120,000 clones, approximately 92% seen once. The specimen was peripheral blood, collected on day 0 of AZD1222 vaccination. These receptors were collected from an adult in good health.

V gene TRBV13 combines with J gene TRBJ2-1; TRBD2 matches 11 bases. The CDR3 has 16 residues. V lost 5 bases to trimming and J lost 1 base; unmatched junction nucleotides: 4. Germline assignment: CDR1 PRHDT and CDR2 FYEKMQ (reference sequence). The DNA of the CDR3 is TGTGCCAGCAGCACGGGACTAGCGGTGTCCTACAATGAGCAGTTCTTC. It codes for CASSTGLAVSYNEQFF.

The rearrangement uses TRBV30 and TRBJ1-3; maybe TRBD1 (6 bases). Trimming stripped 3 bases from V and 3 bases from J, with 6 bases between. The germline V gene encodes CDR1 GTSNPN and CDR2 SVGIG (reference sequence). This CDR3 contains 12 residues. This chain's CDR3 is CAWSRGGNTIYF. The CDR3 DNA reads as TGTGCCTGGAGCAGGGGTGGAAACACCATATATTTT.

The chain links TRBV6-5 to TRBJ2-1, with TRBD2 matching over 10 bases. The CDR3 runs 15 residues. Germline V gene sequence: CDR1 MNHEY, CDR2 SVGAGI. V was pared by 8 bases and J by 10 bases, with 14 bases of the junction left unmatched. The CDR3 here is CASPGKLAGFREQFF. CDR3 sequence (DNA): TGTGCCAGCCCAGGGAAACTAGCGGGATTTAGGGAGCAGTTCTTC.

This CDR3 is CASSPRQGLSYGYTF. CDR3 sequence (DNA): TGTGCCAGCAGCCCTAGACAGGGACTGAGCTATGGCTACACCTTC. The gene calls are TRBV5-4 and TRBJ1-2; 7 bases match TRBD1. Germline CDR1 reads SGHNT; CDR2 reads YYREEE (reference sequence). V trimming: 4 bases; J trimming: 4 bases; junction bases outside the gene matches: 10. The CDR3 runs 15 residues.

This chain joins TRBV5-6 and TRBJ1-2; 9 nucleotides agree with TRBD1. V lost 5 bases, J lost 5 bases, and 10 bases stayed unmatched. Germline lookup yields CDR1 SGHDT and CDR2 YYEEEE. CDR3 length equals 15 residues. For the CDR3, the DNA is TGTGCCAGCAGTCCGTCTGGGGACAGGGTATATGGCTACACCTTC. This sequence encodes CASSPSGDRVYGYTF.

The chain employs TRBV10-1 and TRBJ1-6, with 10 bases lining up with TRBD1. This CDR3 spans 15 amino acids. The V segment lost 7 bases and the J segment 7 bases; nucleotides outside the gene matches: 7. The V gene's germline CDR1 is WNHNN and CDR2 SYGVQD (reference sequence). This chain's CDR3 is CASIRGDRGNSPLHF. CDR3 nucleotide sequence: TGCGCCAGCATCCGAGGGGACAGGGGCAATTCACCCCTCCACTTT.

The chain couples TRBV7-3 to TRBJ1-6; D possibly corresponds to TRBD1 (6 bases). This CDR3 spans 18 amino acids. The germline V gene encodes CDR1 SGHTA and CDR2 FQGTGA. V shed 2 bases and J shed 1 base, with 15 bases lying between them. CDR3: CASSLFSGQPSYNSPLHF. CDR3 DNA: TGTGCCAGCAGCTTATTCTCCGGACAGCCATCCTATAATTCACCCCTCCACTTT.

The rearrangement links TRBV5-1 to TRBJ2-2, with 8 nucleotides matching TRBD2. Looked up from germline, CDR1 is SGHRS and CDR2 is YFSETQ. The CDR3 loop spans 15 amino acids. V lost 1 base, J lost 7 bases, and 6 bases stayed unmatched. CDR3 loop: CASSLSGGLVGELFF. In DNA form, the CDR3 reads TGCGCCAGCAGCTTGTCGGGAGGGCTTGTCGGGGAGCTGTTTTTT.

The J gene is TRBJ1-6, the V gene TRBV10-3; TRBD1 aligns across 8 bases. This CDR3 contains 14 residues. V lost 9 bases to trimming and J lost 8 bases; unmatched junction nucleotides: 9. Germline V lookup: CDR1 ENHRY, CDR2 SYGVKD. CDR3 nucleotide sequence: TGTGCCATAAGCCAACAGGGGGATCATTCACCCCTCCACTTT. Amino acid sequence: CAISQQGDHSPLHF.

The V call is TRBV4-1, the J call TRBJ2-7; D might be TRBD1 (6 bases). V lost 4 bases to trimming and J lost 1 base, with 11 bases between them. Per germline, CDR1 MGHRA and CDR2 YSYEKL. The CDR3 length is 14 residues. CDR3 coding DNA: TGCGCCAGCAGCCTCCCCGGACAGTCCTACGAGCAGTACTTC. It is translated as CASSLPGQSYEQYF.

This chain joins TRBV18 and TRBJ1-1; D unresolved. The CDR3 is made up of 16 amino acids. CDR1 and CDR2 from the germline V gene are KGHSH and LQKENI. Trimming took 6 bases from V and 0 from J, leaving 17 bases between them. The CDR3 loop reads CASSPLHRAMNTEAFF. The CDR3 DNA reads TGTGCCAGCTCCCCTCTGCATAGGGCCATGAACACTGAAGCTTTCTTT.

The chain recombines TRBV18 with TRBJ2-1, with D perhaps matching TRBD1 (6 bases). Between the trimmed V and J ends, which lost 4 bases and 3 bases, there was a span of 10 bases. CDR3 length: 14 amino acids. Per germline, CDR1 KGHSH and CDR2 LQKENI. Here the CDR3 DNA reads TGTGCCAGCTCACAAATGGACAGCTACAATGAGCAGTTCTTC. Its translation is CASSQMDSYNEQFF. Complete variable domain (other parts from reference TRBV18 and TRBJ2-1): NAGVMQNPRHLVRRRGQEARLRCSPMKGHSHVYWYRQLPEEGLKFMVYLQKENIIDESGMPKERFSAEFPKEGPSILRIQQVVRGDSAAYFCASSQMDSYNEQFFGPGTRLTVL.

This chain joins TRBV16 and TRBJ1-1; D gene uncertain. With 2 bases removed from V and 1 base from J, the gap between germline ends came to 5 bases. The CDR3 covers 13 residues. Germline V gene sequence: CDR1 KGHSY, CDR2 FQNENV. CDR3: CASSQTGNTEAFF. The CDR3, as DNA: TGTGCCAGCAGCCAAACGGGGAACACTGAAGCTTTCTTT.

This chain joins TRBV5-1 and TRBJ1-2; D is possibly TRBD1 (5 bases). Trimming left V 2 bases short and J 0 bases short, with 17 bases between. Germline V gives CDR1 SGHRS, CDR2 YFSETQ. The CDR3 has 17 residues. The CDR3 sequence is CASSFGFLGPPNYGYTF. The CDR3 bases are TGCGCCAGCAGCTTTGGTTTCTTGGGGCCTCCTAACTATGGCTACACCTTC.

The rearrangement links TRBV27 to TRBJ1-2; D gene ambiguous. This CDR3 contains 14 residues. Deletions cut 7 bases from V and 7 bases from J, with 19 bases between. Germline assignment: CDR1 MNHEY and CDR2 SMNVEV (reference sequence). The CDR3 here is CASTSLVVSSGYTF. DNA of the CDR3: TGTGCCAGCACCTCTTTGGTCGTCTCGAGTGGCTACACCTTC.

V and J are TRBV2 and TRBJ1-3, with D uncertain. CDR3 length equals 14 residues. Trimming left V 5 bases short and J 4 bases short, with 12 bases between. Per germline, CDR1 SNHLY and CDR2 FYNNEI. The CDR3 sequence is CASSPGGRGNTIYF. In DNA form, the CDR3 reads TGTGCCAGCAGTCCCGGAGGGCGAGGAAACACCATATATTTT.

The CDR3: CASRSGLSYEQYF. The CDR3 DNA sequence: TGTGCCAGCAGATCGGGACTCTCCTACGAGCAGTACTTC. The chain couples TRBV6-5 to TRBJ2-7, with D perhaps matching TRBD2 (6 bases). The length of the CDR3 is 13 residues. Looked up from germline, CDR1 is MNHEY and CDR2 is SVGAGI. The germline V and J ends were trimmed by 6 bases and 0 bases, with 9 bases remaining between them.

V gene TRBV9 combines with J gene TRBJ2-1; D unresolved. Germline V lookup: CDR1 SGDLS, CDR2 YYNGEE. V was cut by 2 bases and J by 6 bases, with 15 bases left in between. The CDR3 is 15 amino acids. This CDR3 is CASSVALYSFNEQFF. In DNA form, the CDR3 reads TGTGCCAGCAGCGTCGCACTTTATTCGTTCAATGAGCAGTTCTTC.

This chain joins TRBV30 and TRBJ1-1, with D perhaps matching TRBD1 (5 bases). Germline-derived CDR1 and CDR2 are GTSNPN and SVGIG (reference sequence). The CDR3 covers 14 residues. Trimming pared 2 bases from V and 6 bases from J, leaving 16 bases between. The CDR3 sequence is CAWSQLGVQSEAFF. DNA of the CDR3: TGTGCCTGGAGTCAACTAGGGGTTCAGTCTGAAGCTTTCTTT.

The chain links TRBV11-2 to TRBJ1-4; D is uncertain. The V end was cut by 5 bases, the J end by 6 bases, with 16 bases between. The CDR3 is 15 residues long. Germline CDR1 reads SGHAT; CDR2 reads FQNNGV. The CDR3 sequence: CASSPDPFGHEKLFF. CDR3 in DNA: TGTGCCAGCAGCCCGGACCCCTTTGGGCATGAAAAACTGTTTTTT.

This clone was recorded only once. The chain joins TRBV28 to TRBJ1-4; 7 bases map to TRBD1. The junction had 12 bases not matched to a gene; V was cut back by 4 bases and J by 7 bases. Per the germline V gene, CDR1 is MDHEN and CDR2 is SYDVKM. The CDR3 runs 16 residues. The CDR3 protein is CASSSIHRGRTEKLFF. As DNA, the CDR3 is TGTGCCAGCAGTTCGATACACAGGGGACGGACTGAAAAACTGTTTTTT.

The chain combines TRBV5-1 with TRBJ1-6; D is unresolved. Germline lookup yields CDR1 SGHRS and CDR2 YFSETQ. Trimming left V 4 bases short and J 9 bases short, with 11 bases between. CDR3 size: 13 residues. The CDR3 protein is CASSLGPSSPLHF. In DNA form, the CDR3 reads TGCGCCAGCAGCCTAGGACCGTCTTCACCCCTCCACTTT.

This rearrangement joins TRBV30 to TRBJ2-7, with D hard to call. V lost 4 bases, J lost 13 bases, and 14 bases lay in between. The CDR3 is made up of 10 amino acids. Germline-derived CDR1 and CDR2 are GTSNPN and SVGIG (reference sequence). CDR3 in amino acids: CAWNPFPRYF. The CDR3 nucleotides read TGTGCCTGGAACCCCTTTCCAAGATACTTC.

The rearrangement uses TRBV6-5 and TRBJ1-3, with D maybe TRBD1 (5 bases). The CDR3 extends over 14 amino acids. From germline, CDR1 is MNHEY and CDR2 SVGAGI. V was pared by 5 bases and J by 2 bases, with 10 bases between. The CDR3 protein is CASSPREAGNTIYF. The CDR3 DNA follows: TGTGCCAGCAGTCCCAGGGAGGCTGGAAACACCATATATTTT.

This clone showed up just once. The chain combines TRBV27 with TRBJ1-5; perhaps TRBD1 as D (6 bases). The CDR3 totals 14 residues. From germline, CDR1 is MNHEY and CDR2 SMNVEV (reference sequence). V was cut by 3 bases and J by 5 bases, with 11 bases left in between. The CDR3 DNA reads as TGTGCCAGCAGTTTTACAGGGAGGCATCAGCCCCAGCATTTT. Translated: CASSFTGRHQPQHF.

V is TRBV4-1 and J is TRBJ1-1, with a weak D call TRBD1 (6 bases). The length of the CDR3 is 15 residues. Germline V gene sequence: CDR1 MGHRA, CDR2 YSYEKL. V was clipped by 1 base and J by 0 bases, with 9 bases between them. The DNA of the CDR3 is TGCGCCAGCAGCCAAGGGGCAGGGGTGAACACTGAAGCTTTCTTT. Its translation: CASSQGAGVNTEAFF.

This clone was seen only a few times. The gene calls are TRBV19 and TRBJ2-7; 8 bases align to TRBD1. The germline CDR1 and CDR2 sequences are LNHDA and SQIVND (reference sequence). Trimming removed 4 bases from V and 1 base from J; junction bases left unmatched: 12. The CDR3 spans 17 residues. CDR3 coding DNA: TGTGCCAGTAGTAGAGGGCCGGACAGGGAACCATCCTACGAGCAGTACTTC. Translated, it gives CASSRGPDREPSYEQYF.